Below, one TCR beta chain is given with its context. This CDR3 spans 15 amino acids. Germline V gene lookup returns CDR1 KGHSH and CDR2 LQKENI. Deletions cut 3 bases from V and 5 bases from J, with 16 bases between. The data derive from a study of blood T cell repertoires in COVID-19. Enrolled during active infection, Seattle patients were then followed longitudinally. The method was immunoSEQ multiplex PCR; TCRdb's version includes in-frame clones alone and lacks a portion of them. Among about 170,000 clones listed, about 82% were seen once. This sequence originates from a woman older than 75 with COVID-19, enrolled during active disease. The genes are TRBV18 and TRBJ1-1; D not certain. Sequencing was done on a sample of peripheral blood. CDR3 coding DNA: TGTGCCAGCTCACCCAGCGGCTCCGGGAGGACTGAAGCTTTCTTT. It is translated as CASSPSGSGRTEAFF.